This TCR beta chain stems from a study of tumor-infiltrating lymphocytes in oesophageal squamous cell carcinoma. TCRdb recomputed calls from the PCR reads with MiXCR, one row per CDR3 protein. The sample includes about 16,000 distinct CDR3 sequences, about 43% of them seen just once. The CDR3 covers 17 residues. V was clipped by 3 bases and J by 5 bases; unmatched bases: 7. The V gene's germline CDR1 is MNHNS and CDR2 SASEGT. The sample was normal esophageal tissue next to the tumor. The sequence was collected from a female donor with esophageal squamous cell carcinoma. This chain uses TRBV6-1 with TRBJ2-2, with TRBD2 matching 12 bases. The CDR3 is CASSDLAGGPGTGELFF. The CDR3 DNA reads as TGTGCCAGCAGTGATCTAGCGGGAGGGCCGGGTACCGGGGAGCTGTTTTTT.